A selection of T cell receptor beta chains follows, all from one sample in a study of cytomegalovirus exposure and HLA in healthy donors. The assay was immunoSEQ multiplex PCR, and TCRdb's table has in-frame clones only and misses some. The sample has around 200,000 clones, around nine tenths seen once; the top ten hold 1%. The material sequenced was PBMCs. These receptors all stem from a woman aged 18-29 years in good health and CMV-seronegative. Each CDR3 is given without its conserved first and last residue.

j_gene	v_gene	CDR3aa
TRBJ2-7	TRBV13	ASSLGLAGVPFPYEQY
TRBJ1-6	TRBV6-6	ASRIQGQNSPLH
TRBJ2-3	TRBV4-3	ASSQQDRVADTQY
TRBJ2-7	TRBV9	ASSVAGRGTYEQY
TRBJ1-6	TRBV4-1	ASSLGTGVTGNSPLH
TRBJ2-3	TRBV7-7	ASSLGLSTGPDTQY
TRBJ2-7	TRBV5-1	ASSFGQGGTYEQY
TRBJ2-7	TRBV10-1	ASSEVLAGGDAPPGYEQY
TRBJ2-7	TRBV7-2	ASSSSGLGYEQY
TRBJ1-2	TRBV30	AWSVTGLVRATNYGYT
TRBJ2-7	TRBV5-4	ASSWTGGYEQY
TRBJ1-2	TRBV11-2	ASSLFSNYGYT
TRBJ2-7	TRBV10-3	AISALGTGTYEQY
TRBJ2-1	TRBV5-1	ASSSTLQGASWNEQF
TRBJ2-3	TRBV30	AWSLSGSTDTQY
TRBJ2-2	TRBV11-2	ASSSDRGKWTGELF
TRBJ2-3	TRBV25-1	ASNYAGGPSDTQY
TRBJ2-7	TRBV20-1	STRDSYEQY
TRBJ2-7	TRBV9	ASSGRGQGLNEQY
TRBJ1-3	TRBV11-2	ASSQWTGFLISGNTIY
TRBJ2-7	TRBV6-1	ASKDRAEQY
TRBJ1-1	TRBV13	ASSSLRTPNTEAF
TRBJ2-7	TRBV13	ASSLGLTSPEQY
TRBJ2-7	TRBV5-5	ASSLAAGDTYEQY
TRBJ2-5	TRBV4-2	ASSPLAGGLGQTQY
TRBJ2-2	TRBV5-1	ASSLGQNTGELF
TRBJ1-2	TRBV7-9	ASSSDRVDGYT